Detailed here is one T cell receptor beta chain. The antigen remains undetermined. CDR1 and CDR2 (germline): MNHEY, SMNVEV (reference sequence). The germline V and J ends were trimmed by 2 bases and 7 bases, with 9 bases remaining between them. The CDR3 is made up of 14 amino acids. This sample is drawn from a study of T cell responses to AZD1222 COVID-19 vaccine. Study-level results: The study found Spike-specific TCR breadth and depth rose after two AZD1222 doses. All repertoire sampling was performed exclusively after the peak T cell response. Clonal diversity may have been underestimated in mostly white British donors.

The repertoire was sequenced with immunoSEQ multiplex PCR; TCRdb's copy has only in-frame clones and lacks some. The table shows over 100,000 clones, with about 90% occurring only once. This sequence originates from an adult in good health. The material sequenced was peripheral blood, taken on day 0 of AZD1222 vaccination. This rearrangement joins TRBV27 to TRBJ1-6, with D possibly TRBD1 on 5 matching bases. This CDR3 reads CASSLAGWNSPLHF. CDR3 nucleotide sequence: TGTGCCAGCAGTTTAGCAGGGTGGAATTCACCCCTCCACTTT.